This T cell receptor (beta chain) was captured in a study of patients and donors after allogeneic stem cell transplantation. This clonotype was picked up a small number of times. Germline loops: CDR1 MGHRA, CDR2 YSYEKL. This CDR3 has 13 amino acids. The V end lost 1 base, the J end lost 6 bases, and 8 bases lay between the germline ends. TCRdb recomputed calls from the RT-PCR reads with MiXCR, one row per CDR3 protein. The sample comprises 150,000 to 200,000 distinct CDR3 sequences, approximately 24% of which are singletons, and 20% to 30% rests with the top ten. The chain carries TRBV4-1 and TRBJ2-3, with D uncertain. The sequence derives from a human donor who was either an allogeneic HSCT recipient or a stem cell or donor lymphocyte infusion donor (not recorded which). It is not recorded whose cells these are; they may come from a transplant donor. The sample taken for sequencing was blood, either unsorted or a sorted T cell fraction (not recorded which). The CDR3 DNA follows: TGCGCCAGCAGCCAAGGCGGTTTGGATACGCAGTATTTT. Protein sequence: CASSQGGLDTQYF.